One T cell receptor (beta chain) is described in this entry. This receptor's antigen is unknown. Base-call qualities are not available, and no considerably larger clone is one nucleotide away. The CDR3 covers 16 residues, taking in both the cysteine and the phenylalanine. The CDR3 DNA has 48 bases and is translated from base 1. Trimming removed 6 bases from V and 0 bases from J, leaving 19 bases between the germline ends. CDR1 and CDR2 are read off the germline V gene as SGDLS and YYNGEE. The data belong to a study of T cells in localized non-small cell lung cancer (dated by TCRdb to about 2020). Regarding the complete study: Comparing tumors with uninvolved tumor-adjacent lungs, the study looked at the T cell repertoires of 236 patients with early-stage NSCLC. All 230 or so NSCLC patients in the cohort were treatment-naive and had localized lung tumors that were resected. A mean age of roughly 66 years was recorded for the NSCLC patients, of whom some 130 were male and 85 to 110 were female. On the study overall, not on this receptor specifically: Longer overall survival was associated with higher T cell density in blood, whereas shorter survival was associated with higher clonality in adjacent lung. A median of 57 of the top 100 tumor clones turned up in the paired uninvolved adjacent lung, and roughly 30 of those clones also ranked among the top 100 of that same adjacent lung. The highest T cell clonality was observed in uninvolved tumor-adjacent lung, where clonality exceeded that of tumor, suggesting that antigenic responses were more focused in uninvolved tumor-adjacent lung. Since the design was exploratory, TCR variables were selected using unadjusted p-values with no false-discovery rate correction. Because multi-region tumor sequencing was not performed, intratumor heterogeneity could not be ruled out.

At diagnosis, peripheral blood, uninvolved tumor-adjacent lung and tumor were collected and stored as a combination of fresh-frozen and FFPE material. TCR beta CDR3 regions were sequenced from DNA using the immunoSEQ Assay. The original pipeline was this. To compute T cell density, TCR beta template counts were normalized to usable DNA, which was estimated by amplifying housekeeping genes. The preseqR package was used to estimate richness by extrapolating to 400,000 templates for PBMC samples and to 120,000 templates for tissue samples. Clonality was defined by subtracting Pielou's evenness from one. Tissue-enriched TCRs were identified through differential abundance testing performed on productive amino-acid clonotypes, with a minimum total count of 5 and an alpha of 0.1. Repertoire overlap between compartments was quantified with the Jaccard Index and Morisita Overlap Index. GLIPH grouped TCR beta CDR3s together with public tetramer-defined viral CDR3s, and a viral motif had to include at least three viral sequences and show V-gene enrichment. This immuneACCESS table, as held by TCRdb, lists in-frame sequences with V and J called but not all clones. Of the missing ones, under half trace to an unresolved V gene in checked studies; the others have no known cause. V and J calls and clone size are copied from that table; D and trimming were computed from the DNA. In all, the sample holds about 2,900 clones, and around 25% of those were seen once. Roughly 8.6% of the sample is held by the ten biggest clonotypes.

The source of this sequence is a male donor at least 60 years old with stage III lung adenocarcinoma. Specimen: lung tumor tissue, collected before any cancer treatment. The chain is assembled from TRBV9 and TRBJ2-7, with the D gene not clear enough to name. In nucleotide form, the sequence is TGTGCCAGCATTAAAGGCAGGCTACCTAGCTCCTACGAGCAGTACTTC. Translation gives CASIKGRLPSSYEQYF.